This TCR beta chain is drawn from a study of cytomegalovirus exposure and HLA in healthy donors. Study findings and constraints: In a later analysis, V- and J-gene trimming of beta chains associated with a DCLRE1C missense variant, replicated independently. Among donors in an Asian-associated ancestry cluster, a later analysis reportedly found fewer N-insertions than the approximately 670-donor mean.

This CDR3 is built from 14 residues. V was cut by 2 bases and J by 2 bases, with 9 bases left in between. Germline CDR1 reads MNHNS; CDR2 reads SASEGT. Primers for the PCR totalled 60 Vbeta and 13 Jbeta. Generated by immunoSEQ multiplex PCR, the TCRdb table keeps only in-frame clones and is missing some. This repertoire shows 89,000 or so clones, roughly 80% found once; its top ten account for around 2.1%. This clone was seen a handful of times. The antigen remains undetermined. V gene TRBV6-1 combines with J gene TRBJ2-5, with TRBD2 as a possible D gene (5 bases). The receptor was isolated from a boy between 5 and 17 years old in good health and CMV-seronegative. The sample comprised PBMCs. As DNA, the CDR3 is TGTGCCAGCAGTGAAATGAGGGTACAAGAGACCCAGTACTTC. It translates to CASSEMRVQETQYF.